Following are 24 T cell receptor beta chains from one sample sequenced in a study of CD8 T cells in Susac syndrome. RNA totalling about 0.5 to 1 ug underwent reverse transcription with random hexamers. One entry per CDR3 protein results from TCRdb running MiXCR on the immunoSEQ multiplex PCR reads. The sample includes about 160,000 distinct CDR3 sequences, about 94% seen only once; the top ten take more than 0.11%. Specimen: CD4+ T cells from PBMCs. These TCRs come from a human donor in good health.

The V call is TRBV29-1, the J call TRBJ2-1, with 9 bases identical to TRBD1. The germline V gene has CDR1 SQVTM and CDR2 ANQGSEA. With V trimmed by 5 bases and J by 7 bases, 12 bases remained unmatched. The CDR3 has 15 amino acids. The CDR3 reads CSVPLPGTGRNEQFF. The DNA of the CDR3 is TGCAGCGTTCCCTTACCTGGGACAGGGAGAAATGAGCAGTTCTTC.

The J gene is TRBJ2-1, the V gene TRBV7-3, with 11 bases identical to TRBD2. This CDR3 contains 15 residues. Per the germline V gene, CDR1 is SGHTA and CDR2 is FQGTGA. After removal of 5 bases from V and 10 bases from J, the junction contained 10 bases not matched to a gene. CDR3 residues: CASSPRLAGSEEQFF. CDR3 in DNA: TGTGCCAGCAGCCCTCGACTAGCGGGGAGTGAAGAGCAGTTCTTC.

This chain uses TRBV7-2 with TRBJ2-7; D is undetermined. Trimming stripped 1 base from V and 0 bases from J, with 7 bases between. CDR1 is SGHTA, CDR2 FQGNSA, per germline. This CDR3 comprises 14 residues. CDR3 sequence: CASSLGWNSYEQYF. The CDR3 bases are TGTGCCAGCAGCTTAGGCTGGAACTCCTACGAGCAGTACTTC.

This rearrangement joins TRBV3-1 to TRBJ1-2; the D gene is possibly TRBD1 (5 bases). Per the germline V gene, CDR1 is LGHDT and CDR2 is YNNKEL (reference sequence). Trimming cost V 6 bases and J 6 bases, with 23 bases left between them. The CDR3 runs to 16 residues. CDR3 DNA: TGTGCCAGCAGTTTTGTCCTTGGGGCCGGAGGGAATGGCTACACCTTC. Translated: CASSFVLGAGGNGYTF.

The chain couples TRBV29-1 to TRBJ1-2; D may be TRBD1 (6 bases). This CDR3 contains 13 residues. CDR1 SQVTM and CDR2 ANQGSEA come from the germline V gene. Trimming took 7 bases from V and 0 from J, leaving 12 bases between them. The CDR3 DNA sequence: TGCAGCGCGCAGGGGCCAACTAACTATGGCTACACCTTC. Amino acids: CSAQGPTNYGYTF.

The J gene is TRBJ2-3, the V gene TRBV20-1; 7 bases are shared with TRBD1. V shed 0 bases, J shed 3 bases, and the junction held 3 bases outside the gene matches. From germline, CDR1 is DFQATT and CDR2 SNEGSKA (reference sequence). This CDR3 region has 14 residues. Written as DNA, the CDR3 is TGCAGTGCTAGAGACGGCAGGGGGACAGATACGCAGTATTTT. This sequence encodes CSARDGRGTDTQYF.

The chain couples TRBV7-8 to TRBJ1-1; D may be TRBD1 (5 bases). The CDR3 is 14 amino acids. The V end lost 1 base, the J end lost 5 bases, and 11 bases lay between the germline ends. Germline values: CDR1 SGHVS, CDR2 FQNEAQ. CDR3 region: CASSLVEDSTEAFF. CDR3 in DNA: TGTGCCAGCAGCTTAGTAGAAGACAGTACTGAAGCTTTCTTT.

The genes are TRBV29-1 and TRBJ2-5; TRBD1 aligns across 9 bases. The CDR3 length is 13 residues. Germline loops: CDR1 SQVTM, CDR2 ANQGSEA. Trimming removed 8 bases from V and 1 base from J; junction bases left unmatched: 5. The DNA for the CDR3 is TGCAGCTCGAGGACAGGGGTCCAAGAGACCCAGTACTTC. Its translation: CSSRTGVQETQYF.

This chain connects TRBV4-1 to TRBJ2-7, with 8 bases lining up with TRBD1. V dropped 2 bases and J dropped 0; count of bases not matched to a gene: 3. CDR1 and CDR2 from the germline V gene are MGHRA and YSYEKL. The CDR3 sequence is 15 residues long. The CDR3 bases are TGCGCCAGCAGCCAACGCGGACAGGGCTCCTACGAGCAGTACTTC. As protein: CASSQRGQGSYEQYF.

Here the CDR3 DNA reads TGCGCCAGCAGTTCGACAGGGTATAAAGCCGCGCCTAATGAAAAACTGTTTTTT. As protein: CASSSTGYKAAPNEKLFF. V usage is TRBV23-1 and J usage is TRBJ1-4; 7 nucleotides align to TRBD1. TRBV23-1 carries the ORF label, with uncertain function. V dropped 5 bases and J dropped 3; count of bases not matched to a gene: 15. This CDR3 comprises 18 residues.

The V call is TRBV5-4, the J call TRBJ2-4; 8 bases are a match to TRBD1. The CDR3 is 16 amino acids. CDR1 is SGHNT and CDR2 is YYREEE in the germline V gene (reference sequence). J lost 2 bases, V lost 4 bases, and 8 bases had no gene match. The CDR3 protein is CASSLGQGSSKNIQYF. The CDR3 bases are TGTGCCAGCAGCCTAGGACAGGGATCCTCCAAAAACATTCAGTACTTC.

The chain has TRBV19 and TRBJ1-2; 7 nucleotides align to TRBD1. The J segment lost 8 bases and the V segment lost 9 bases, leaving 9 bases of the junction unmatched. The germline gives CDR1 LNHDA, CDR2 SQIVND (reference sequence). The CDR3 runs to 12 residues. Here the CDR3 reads CASMRGGSGYTF. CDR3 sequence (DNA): TGTGCCAGCATGAGAGGGGGCTCGGGCTACACCTTC. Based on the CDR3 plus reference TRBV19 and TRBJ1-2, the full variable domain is DGGITQSPKYLFRKEGQNVTLSCEQNLNHDAMYWYRQDPGQGLRLIYYSQIVNDFQKGDIAEGYSVSREKKESFPLTVTSAQKNPTAFYLCASMRGGSGYTFGSGTRLTVV.

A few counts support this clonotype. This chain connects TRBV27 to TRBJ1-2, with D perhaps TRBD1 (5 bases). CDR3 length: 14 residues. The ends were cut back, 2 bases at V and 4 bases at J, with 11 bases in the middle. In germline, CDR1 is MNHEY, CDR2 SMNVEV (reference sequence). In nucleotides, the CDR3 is TGTGCCAGCAGTTTAGCTCGGGGGGGCTATGGCTACACCTTC. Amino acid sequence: CASSLARGGYGYTF.

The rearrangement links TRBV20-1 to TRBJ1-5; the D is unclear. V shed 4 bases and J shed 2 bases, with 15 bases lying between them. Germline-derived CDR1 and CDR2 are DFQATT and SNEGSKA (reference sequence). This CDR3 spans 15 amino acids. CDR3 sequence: CSAKRTGEGNQPQHF. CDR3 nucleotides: TGCAGTGCTAAGAGGACGGGCGAGGGCAATCAGCCCCAGCATTTT.

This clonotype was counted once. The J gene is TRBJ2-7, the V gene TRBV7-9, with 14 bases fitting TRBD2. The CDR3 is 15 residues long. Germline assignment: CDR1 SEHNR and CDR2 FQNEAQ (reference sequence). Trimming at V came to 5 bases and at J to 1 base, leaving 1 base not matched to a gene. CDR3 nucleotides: TGTGCCAGCAGCGGGACTAGCGGGGGATCCTACGAGCAGTACTTC. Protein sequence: CASSGTSGGSYEQYF.

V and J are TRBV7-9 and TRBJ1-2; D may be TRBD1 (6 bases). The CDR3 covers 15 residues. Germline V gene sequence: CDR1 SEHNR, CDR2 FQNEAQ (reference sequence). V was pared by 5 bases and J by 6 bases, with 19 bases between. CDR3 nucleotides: TGTGCCAGCAGCCACGGGACATCCATCGTCGATGGCTACACCTTC. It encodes CASSHGTSIVDGYTF.

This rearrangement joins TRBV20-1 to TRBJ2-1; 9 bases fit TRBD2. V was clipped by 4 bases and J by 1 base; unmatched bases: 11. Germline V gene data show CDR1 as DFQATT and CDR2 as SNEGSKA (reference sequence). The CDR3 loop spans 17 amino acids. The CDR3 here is CSAKTSGPSGSYNEQFF. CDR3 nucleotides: TGCAGTGCTAAGACTAGCGGACCGAGTGGGTCCTACAATGAGCAGTTCTTC.

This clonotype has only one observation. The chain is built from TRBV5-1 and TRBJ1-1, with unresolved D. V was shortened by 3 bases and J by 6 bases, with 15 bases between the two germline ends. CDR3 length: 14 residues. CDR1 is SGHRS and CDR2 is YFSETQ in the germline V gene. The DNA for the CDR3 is TGCGCCAGCAGCTCAGACGGCTCCTGGGCTGAAGCTTTCTTT. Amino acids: CASSSDGSWAEAFF.

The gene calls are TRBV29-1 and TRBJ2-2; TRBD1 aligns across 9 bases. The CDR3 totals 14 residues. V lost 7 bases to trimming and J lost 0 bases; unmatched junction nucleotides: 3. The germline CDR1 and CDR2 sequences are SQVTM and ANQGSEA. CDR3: CSAQGAPNTGELFF. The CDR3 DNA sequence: TGCAGCGCACAGGGGGCACCGAACACCGGGGAGCTGTTTTTT.

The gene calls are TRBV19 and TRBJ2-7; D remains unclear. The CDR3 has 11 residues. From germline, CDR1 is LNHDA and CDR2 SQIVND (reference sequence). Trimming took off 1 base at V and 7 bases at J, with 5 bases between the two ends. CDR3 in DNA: TGTGCCAGTAGTATAGGACCGGAGCAGTACTTC. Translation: CASSIGPEQYF. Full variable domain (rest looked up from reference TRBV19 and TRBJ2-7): DGGITQSPKYLFRKEGQNVTLSCEQNLNHDAMYWYRQDPGQGLRLIYYSQIVNDFQKGDIAEGYSVSREKKESFPLTVTSAQKNPTAFYLCASSIGPEQYFGPGTRLTVT.

CDR3 sequence reads: CASSHEGLNTEAFF. The CDR3 region has the DNA TGTGCCAGCAGCCACGAGGGACTGAACACTGAAGCTTTCTTT. The rearrangement uses TRBV3-1 and TRBJ1-1, with a possible D match to TRBD1 (5 bases). Germline CDR1 LGHDT, CDR2 YNNKEL (reference sequence). Deletions cut 3 bases from V and 0 bases from J, with 8 bases between. The CDR3 runs to 14 residues.

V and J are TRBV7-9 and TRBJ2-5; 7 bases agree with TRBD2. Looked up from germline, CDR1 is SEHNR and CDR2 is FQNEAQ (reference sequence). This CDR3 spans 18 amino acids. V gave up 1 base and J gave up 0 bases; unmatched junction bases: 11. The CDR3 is CASSLESASGGYQETQYF. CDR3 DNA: TGTGCCAGCAGCTTAGAATCGGCTAGCGGAGGTTACCAAGAGACCCAGTACTTC. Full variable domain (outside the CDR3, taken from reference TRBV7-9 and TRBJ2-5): DTGVSQNPRHKITKRGQNVTFRCDPISEHNRLYWYRQTLGQGPEFLTYFQNEAQLEKSRLLSDRFSAERPKGSFSTLEIQRTEQGDSAMYLCASSLESASGGYQETQYFGPGTRLLVL.

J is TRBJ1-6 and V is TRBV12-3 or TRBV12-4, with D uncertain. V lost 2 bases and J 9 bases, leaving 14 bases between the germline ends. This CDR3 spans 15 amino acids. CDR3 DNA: TGTGCCAGCAGTTTAACCCGGGGTCCAACTTCACCCCTCCACTTT. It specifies CASSLTRGPTSPLHF.

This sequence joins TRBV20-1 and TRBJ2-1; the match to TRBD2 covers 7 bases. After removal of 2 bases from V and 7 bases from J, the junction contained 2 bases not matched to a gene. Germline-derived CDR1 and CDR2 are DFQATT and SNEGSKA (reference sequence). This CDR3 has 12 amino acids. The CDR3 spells CSARKLANEQFF. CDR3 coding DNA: TGCAGTGCTAGAAAACTAGCGAATGAGCAGTTCTTC.